The TCR beta chain described here comes from a study of technical replicates of blood from a few donors. The count of this clone is one. Here immunoSEQ multiplex PCR was the method, and the copy in TCRdb shows in-frame clones only, minus some. The table shows just over 95,000 clones, with about 94% occurring only once. Germline lookup yields CDR1 MNHEY and CDR2 SVGAGI. The CDR3 has 11 amino acids. Between the trimmed V and J ends, which lost 7 bases and 3 bases, there was a span of 6 bases. This sequence originates from a human donor in good health. The chain is built from TRBV6-5 and TRBJ1-1; D gene uncertain. Source material: T cells isolated from PBMCs. The DNA for the CDR3 is TGTGCCAGCATGTCGGACACTGAAGCTTTCTTT. Encoded protein: CASMSDTEAFF.